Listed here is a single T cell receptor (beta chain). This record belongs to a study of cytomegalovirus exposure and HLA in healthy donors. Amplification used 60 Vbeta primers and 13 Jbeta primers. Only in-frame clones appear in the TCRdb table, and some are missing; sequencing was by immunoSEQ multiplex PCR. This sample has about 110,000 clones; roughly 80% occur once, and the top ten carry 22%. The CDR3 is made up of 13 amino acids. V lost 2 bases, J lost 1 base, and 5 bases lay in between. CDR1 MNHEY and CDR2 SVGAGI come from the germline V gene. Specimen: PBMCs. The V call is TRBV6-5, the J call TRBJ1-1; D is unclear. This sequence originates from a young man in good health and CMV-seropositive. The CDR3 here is CASSYNRNTEAFF. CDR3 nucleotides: TGTGCCAGCAGTTACAACAGGAACACTGAAGCTTTCTTT.